This TCR beta chain was recovered during a study of blood T cells in healthy people across ages. Study in general: When template switching was applied, about one barcoded beta molecule was captured per two T cells.

Worth noting for this clonotype: Its antigen is unidentified. A single base separates this from a much larger clone, so it may be a read error.

Whole-study results and caveats: In these data, TCR beta diversity tracked strongly with naive T cell percentage. Unknown CMV status may confound age-related changes in expanded clones. The fall in TCR beta diversity per million T cells was roughly linear with age.

The CDR3 length is 14 residues. The use of a sample-barcoded 5' primer and a J-beta primer mix characterized a second PCR of 7 to 11 cycles. TCRdb re-analysed the 5' RACE reads in MiXCR, keeping a single row per CDR3 protein. This table holds about 670,000 distinct CDR3 sequences, under 65% found once. This TCR was sampled from a woman aged 80 or older in good health. This chain joins TRBV12-3 or TRBV12-4 and TRBJ2-4, with D possibly matching TRBD1 (6 bases). The DNA end favors TRBJ2-7, so the J call may be wrong. The material sequenced was blood. The CDR3 sequence is CASSVTGLFYEQYF. Written as DNA, the CDR3 is TGTGCCAGCAGTGTTACAGGGCTTTTCTACGAGCAGTACTTC.